The 32 T cell receptor beta chains reported below all come from one sample, sequenced in a study of shared clonotypes between healthy human individuals. Clones were read by immunoSEQ multiplex PCR, and TCRdb kept only the in-frame ones, dropping some. The sample holds 2 million to 2.5 million clones; under 95% are singletons and the top ten take 0.37%. Sequenced: naive CD4+ T cells from PBMCs. Subset meaning: CD45RA+ positively selected. Every receptor here comes from a man between 18 and 29 years old in good health. Some clones in this sample may be carry-over from other donors' samples.

V is TRBV11-3 and J is TRBJ2-1, with 10 nucleotides matching TRBD2. J gave up 7 bases and V 1 base, and 4 bases lay outside the gene matches. From germline, CDR1 is SGHNT and CDR2 YENEEA. The length of the CDR3 is 15 residues. The CDR3 coding sequence is TGTGCCAGCAGCTTAGGCCTAGCGGGGGCAAATGAGCAGTTCTTC. Translation gives CASSLGLAGANEQFF.

This clone has more than one count but fewer than ten. The V gene is TRBV5-1, the J gene TRBJ2-7; D is perhaps TRBD2 (6 bases). V was trimmed by 4 bases and J by 7 bases, leaving 18 bases between them. CDR1 and CDR2 (germline): SGHRS, YFSETQ. This CDR3 spans 14 amino acids. This CDR3 is CASSQLQRVGEQYF. CDR3 DNA: TGCGCCAGCAGCCAACTGCAGCGGGTGGGGGAGCAGTACTTC.

The chain employs TRBV5-1 and TRBJ2-1, with D perhaps TRBD1 or TRBD2 (5 bases each). This CDR3 comprises 16 residues. Germline lookup yields CDR1 SGHRS and CDR2 YFSETQ. V was cut by 3 bases and J by 3 bases, with 16 bases left in between. In DNA, the CDR3 is TGCGCCAGCAGCTCCCGCGAGTTGGGGGTCTACAATGAGCAGTTCTTC. Amino acid sequence: CASSSRELGVYNEQFF.

The J gene is TRBJ1-2, the V gene TRBV6-6; perhaps TRBD1 as D (5 bases). Per the germline V gene, CDR1 is MNHNY and CDR2 is SVGAGI (reference sequence). Trimming removed 5 bases at V and 6 bases at J, with 16 bases between. The CDR3 has 14 residues. This chain's CDR3 is CASSRAGRDHGYTF. CDR3 nucleotide sequence: TGTGCCAGCAGTAGGGCAGGGAGGGACCATGGCTACACCTTC.

This clone was picked up one time. The rearrangement uses TRBV9 and TRBJ2-3; D ambiguous. V lost 0 bases to trimming and J lost 0 bases, with 8 bases between them. Germline-derived CDR1 and CDR2 are SGDLS and YYNGEE. This CDR3 contains 15 residues. In nucleotides, the CDR3 is TGTGCCAGCAGCGTAGTAGCAGCTAGCACAGATACGCAGTATTTT. Translation: CASSVVAASTDTQYF.

The genes are TRBV6-6 and TRBJ2-1, with D perhaps TRBD1 or TRBD2 (5 bases each). This CDR3 spans 12 amino acids. The ends were cut back, 6 bases at V and 12 bases at J, with 15 bases in the middle. Germline lookup yields CDR1 MNHNY and CDR2 SVGAGI (reference sequence). CDR3 DNA: TGTGCCAGCAGGGGGGTTGGGACGCGGCAGTTCTTC. This encodes CASRGVGTRQFF.

The chain has TRBV5-1 and TRBJ2-3; 7 bases map to TRBD1. With 0 bases clipped from V and 4 bases from J, the junction kept 2 bases outside the gene matches. The V gene's germline CDR1 is SGHRS and CDR2 YFSETQ. There are 14 residues in the CDR3. CDR3 sequence: CASSLGGQSDTQYF. The CDR3 DNA reads as TGCGCCAGCAGCTTGGGGGGACAGTCAGATACGCAGTATTTT.

This clone has a handful of counts. This sequence joins TRBV28 and TRBJ1-5; D unresolved. Germline V gives CDR1 MDHEN, CDR2 SYDVKM. The V end lost 5 bases, the J end lost 8 bases, and 10 bases lay between the germline ends. This CDR3 comprises 12 residues. CDR3 loop: CASSPQIEPQHF. CDR3 DNA: TGTGCCAGCAGTCCCCAAATTGAGCCCCAGCATTTT.

CDR3 in amino acids: CAIKRERQGLYNEQFF. CDR3 in DNA: TGTGCCATCAAGAGGGAAAGACAGGGACTTTACAATGAGCAGTTCTTC. This chain links TRBV10-3 with TRBJ2-1, with a possible D match to TRBD1 (7 bases). The germline V and J ends were trimmed by 7 bases and 4 bases, with 20 bases remaining between them. The CDR3 consists of 16 residues. Germline CDR1 is ENHRY and CDR2 is SYGVKD.

This clone was picked up one time. The chain combines TRBV29-1 with TRBJ2-2; D is uncertain. Germline CDR1 SQVTM, CDR2 ANQGSEA. V dropped 7 bases and J dropped 3 bases, with 15 bases sitting between them. The CDR3 is 14 residues long. The CDR3 protein is CSAAPSRYTGELFF. CDR3 DNA sequence: TGCAGCGCTGCCCCCTCGCGGTACACCGGGGAGCTGTTTTTT.

The chain is built from TRBV7-9 and TRBJ2-1; 7 bases align to TRBD1. J lost 9 bases, V lost 4 bases, and 15 bases had no gene match. Looked up from germline, CDR1 is SEHNR and CDR2 is FQNEAQ (reference sequence). The CDR3 contains 16 residues. As DNA, the CDR3 is TGTGCCAGCAGCTCGACGACAGGGAATTCGGTGGGTGAGCAGTTCTTC. It encodes CASSSTTGNSVGEQFF.

This chain links TRBV5-1 with TRBJ2-1; D is unresolved. The length of the CDR3 is 13 residues. V lost 4 bases, J lost 7 bases, and 12 bases lay in between. Germline CDR1 SGHRS, CDR2 YFSETQ. CDR3 sequence: CASSELGRNEQFF. The CDR3 coding sequence is TGCGCCAGCAGCGAGCTCGGAAGGAATGAGCAGTTCTTC. The full variable domain, with the rest looked up from reference TRBV5-1 and TRBJ2-1, is KAGVTQTPRYLIKTRGQQVTLSCSPISGHRSVSWYQQTPGQGLQFLFEYFSETQRNKGNFPGRFSGRQFSNSRSEMNVSTLELGDSALYLCASSELGRNEQFFGPGTRLTVL.

The chain links TRBV7-2 to TRBJ2-6, with D possibly being TRBD2 (6 bases). The germline CDR1 and CDR2 sequences are SGHTA and FQGNSA. The CDR3 spans 18 residues. Trimming took 3 bases from V and 0 from J, leaving 15 bases between them. CDR3 residues: CASSFTGLTISGANVLTF. In DNA, the CDR3 is TGTGCCAGCAGCTTCACGGGACTGACAATCTCTGGGGCCAACGTCCTGACTTTC. The entire variable domain, with the rest obtained from reference TRBV7-2 and TRBJ2-6, is as follows: GAGVSQSPSNKVTEKGKDVELRCDPISGHTALYWYRQSLGQGLEFLIYFQGNSAPDKSGLPSDRFSAERTGGSVSTLTIQRTQQEDSAVYLCASSFTGLTISGANVLTFGAGSRLTVL.

The genes are TRBV6-5 and TRBJ1-2; weak D call: TRBD1 (6 bases). Germline V gene data show CDR1 as MNHEY and CDR2 as SVGAGI. The CDR3 is made up of 13 amino acids. Trimming removed 2 bases from V and 8 bases from J, with 12 bases in between. CDR3 nucleotides: TGTGCCAGCAGTTACGGGGGCGCGCGGGGCTACACCTTC. Translation gives CASSYGGARGYTF.

The chain couples TRBV5-1 to TRBJ2-7, with TRBD1 identical over 7 bases. Germline CDR1 is SGHRS and CDR2 is YFSETQ. This CDR3 is built from 13 residues. Trimming took 4 bases from V and 4 from J; bases not matched to a gene: 5. The CDR3 nucleotides are TGCGCCAGCAGCGAGGGACAGCAATACGAGCAGTACTTC. Its protein product is CASSEGQQYEQYF.

The chain employs TRBV5-4 and TRBJ1-1; tentative D call: TRBD1 (5 bases). The CDR3 has 15 residues. Trimming pared 2 bases from V and 1 base from J, leaving 12 bases between. CDR1 is SGHNT and CDR2 is YYREEE in the germline V gene (reference sequence). CDR3 amino acids: CASSLNGRANTEAFF. For the CDR3, the DNA is TGTGCCAGCAGCTTAAACGGCAGGGCGAACACTGAAGCTTTCTTT. The full variable domain, rest sourced from reference TRBV5-4 and TRBJ1-1, is ETGVTQSPTHLIKTRGQQVTLRCSSQSGHNTVSWYQQALGQGPQFIFQYYREEENGRGNFPPRFSGLQFPNYSSELNVNALELDDSALYLCASSLNGRANTEAFFGQGTRLTVV.

This clone has a single count. The V and J genes are TRBV5-1 and TRBJ2-4; 11 nucleotides align to TRBD1. V dropped 2 bases and J dropped 2; count of bases not matched to a gene: 6. This CDR3 region has 17 residues. Germline loops: CDR1 SGHRS, CDR2 YFSETQ. CDR3 protein: CASSLGTGGLPKNIQYF. The CDR3 coding sequence is TGCGCCAGCAGCTTAGGGACAGGGGGTCTGCCCAAAAACATTCAGTACTTC.

The chain carries TRBV18 and TRBJ2-1, with TRBD1 matching over 7 bases. This CDR3 is built from 16 residues. V lost 3 bases to trimming and J lost 2 bases; unmatched junction nucleotides: 7. Germline CDR1 and CDR2: KGHSH and LQKENI. In nucleotides, the CDR3 is TGTGCCAGCTCACCGCGATCGCAGGGGGCCTACAATGAGCAGTTCTTC. Residues: CASSPRSQGAYNEQFF.

The chain has TRBV28 and TRBJ1-6, with D perhaps matching TRBD1 (5 bases). V lost 7 bases to trimming and J lost 12 bases, with 25 bases between them. The germline V gene has CDR1 MDHEN and CDR2 SYDVKM. CDR3 length equals 16 residues. The chain's CDR3 is CASTLRGGTHEGPLHF. Written as DNA, the CDR3 is TGTGCCAGCACCTTGCGGGGCGGAACTCACGAAGGACCCCTCCACTTT.

The V gene is TRBV4-2, the J gene TRBJ2-1, with 8 nucleotides matching TRBD2. Germline CDR1 is LGHNA and CDR2 is YNFKEQ. The CDR3 is made up of 15 amino acids. The V segment lost 3 bases and the J segment 0 bases; nucleotides outside the gene matches: 1. The CDR3 region has the DNA TGTGCCAGCAGCCACCTAGCGGGCTCCTACAATGAGCAGTTCTTC. This translates into CASSHLAGSYNEQFF.

This rearrangement joins TRBV21-1 to TRBJ2-7; the D call of TRBD2 is as the table states it, not checked on the DNA. TRBV21-1 corresponds to a pseudogene. CDR3 size: 15 residues. In DNA form, the CDR3 reads TGTGCCAGCAGCAAATACAGCCTAGCGGGGGCCCCTCAGTACTTC. Its protein product is CASSKYSLAGAPQYF.

This clone was picked up a small number of times. The V and J genes are TRBV29-1 and TRBJ1-1; 8 nucleotides align to TRBD1. The V gene's germline CDR1 is SQVTM and CDR2 ANQGSEA. Trimming took 4 bases from V and 1 from J; bases not matched to a gene: 5. This CDR3 is built from 14 residues. In DNA, the CDR3 is TGCAGCGTTGCTCCGACAGGGGCGAACACTGAAGCTTTCTTT. It is translated as CSVAPTGANTEAFF.

The V and J genes are TRBV27 and TRBJ1-2; D is ambiguous. This CDR3 region has 15 residues. Per germline, CDR1 MNHEY and CDR2 SMNVEV (reference sequence). V lost 5 bases, J lost 7 bases, and 20 bases lay in between. CDR3 sequence (DNA): TGTGCCAGCAGTACGACGACCGGGCAAAAGGGTGGCTACACCTTC. Its protein is CASSTTTGQKGGYTF.

This clone was observed a single time. Likely a read error: the CDR3 ends without its conserved phenylalanine or tryptophan. The DNA is left out, because the CDR3 cannot be placed on it with certainty; the CDR3 is given as TCRdb lists it. This sequence joins TRBV2 and TRBJ2-6; TRBD2, the D gene given by the table, was not confirmed from the DNA. The length of the CDR3 is 11 amino acids, counting both ends. The germline V gene has CDR1 SNHLY and CDR2 FYNNEI. The CDR3 region is CASGLGTSASV.

The chain employs TRBV6-4 and TRBJ2-1; D possibly corresponds to TRBD1 (5 bases). The V gene's germline CDR1 is MRHNA and CDR2 SNTAGT. V was shortened by 4 bases and J by 7 bases, with 20 bases between the two germline ends. The length of the CDR3 is 16 residues. This CDR3 is CASSAMGLKGINEQFF. As DNA, the CDR3 is TGTGCCAGCAGTGCTATGGGGCTTAAAGGGATTAATGAGCAGTTCTTC.

The gene calls are TRBV28 and TRBJ2-7; 7 bases agree with TRBD1. The junction had 12 bases not matched to a gene; V was cut back by 3 bases and J by 4 bases. The CDR3 has 16 amino acids. Germline V gene sequence: CDR1 MDHEN, CDR2 SYDVKM. The CDR3 nucleotides read TGTGCCAGCAGTTTTTCTTTTGGTGGCAGGGGGTACGAGCAGTACTTC. This codes for CASSFSFGGRGYEQYF.

A word on this clone: Other DNA sequences of this sample code for an identical CDR3. This chain joins TRBV7-2 and TRBJ2-7; 8 nucleotides agree with TRBD1. With 5 bases clipped from V and 0 bases from J, the junction kept 3 bases outside the gene matches. The germline V gene has CDR1 SGHTA and CDR2 FQGNSA. This CDR3 is 14 amino acids long. CDR3: CASSRQGSSYEQYF. DNA for the CDR3: TGTGCCAGCAGCCGACAGGGGAGCTCCTACGAGCAGTACTTC. The entire variable domain, with the rest obtained from reference TRBV7-2 and TRBJ2-7, is as follows: GAGVSQSPSNKVTEKGKDVELRCDPISGHTALYWYRQSLGQGLEFLIYFQGNSAPDKSGLPSDRFSAERTGGSVSTLTIQRTQQEDSAVYLCASSRQGSSYEQYFGPGTRLTVT.

The J gene is TRBJ2-7, the V gene TRBV6-1; 7 nucleotides align to TRBD1. CDR1 MNHNS and CDR2 SASEGT come from the germline V gene. V gave up 6 bases and J gave up 4 bases; unmatched junction bases: 12. This CDR3 has 15 residues. The chain's CDR3 is CASSLEGQRVYEQYF. The CDR3 DNA sequence: TGTGCCAGCAGCCTAGAGGGACAGCGAGTATACGAGCAGTACTTC.

CDR3 loop: CASSPNRLAGGLYEQYF. The CDR3 coding sequence is TGTGCCAGCTCACCCAATCGGCTAGCGGGAGGGCTCTACGAGCAGTACTTC. The chain combines TRBV18 with TRBJ2-7, with TRBD2 identical over 12 bases. The V gene's germline CDR1 is KGHSH and CDR2 LQKENI. There are 17 residues in the CDR3. J lost 3 bases, V lost 3 bases, and 9 bases had no gene match.

V and J are TRBV7-9 and TRBJ2-3; no clear D. Looked up from germline, CDR1 is SEHNR and CDR2 is FQNEAQ (reference sequence). The CDR3 spans 13 residues. V was trimmed by 5 bases and J by 2 bases, leaving 8 bases between them. CDR3 nucleotides: TGTGCCAGCAGCCGGGCCTTCACAGATACGCAGTATTTT. Protein: CASSRAFTDTQYF.

The rearrangement joins TRBV5-1 to TRBJ2-7, with D perhaps matching TRBD2 (5 bases). V lost 7 bases and J lost 3, with 17 bases in between. CDR1 and CDR2 from the germline V gene are SGHRS and YFSETQ. CDR3 length: 14 residues. The CDR3 spells CASRPVGGSYEQYF. CDR3 nucleotide sequence: TGCGCCAGCCGCCCCGTGGGTGGGAGCTACGAGCAGTACTTC.

This chain connects TRBV7-2 to TRBJ1-1, with a weak D call TRBD1 (5 bases). V lost 1 base and J 4 bases, leaving 10 bases between the germline ends. The CDR3 spans 14 residues. Germline CDR1 reads SGHTA; CDR2 reads FQGNSA. As DNA, the CDR3 is TGTGCCAGCAGCTTAGGGGGCGTATTCACTGAAGCTTTCTTT. Translation gives CASSLGGVFTEAFF.